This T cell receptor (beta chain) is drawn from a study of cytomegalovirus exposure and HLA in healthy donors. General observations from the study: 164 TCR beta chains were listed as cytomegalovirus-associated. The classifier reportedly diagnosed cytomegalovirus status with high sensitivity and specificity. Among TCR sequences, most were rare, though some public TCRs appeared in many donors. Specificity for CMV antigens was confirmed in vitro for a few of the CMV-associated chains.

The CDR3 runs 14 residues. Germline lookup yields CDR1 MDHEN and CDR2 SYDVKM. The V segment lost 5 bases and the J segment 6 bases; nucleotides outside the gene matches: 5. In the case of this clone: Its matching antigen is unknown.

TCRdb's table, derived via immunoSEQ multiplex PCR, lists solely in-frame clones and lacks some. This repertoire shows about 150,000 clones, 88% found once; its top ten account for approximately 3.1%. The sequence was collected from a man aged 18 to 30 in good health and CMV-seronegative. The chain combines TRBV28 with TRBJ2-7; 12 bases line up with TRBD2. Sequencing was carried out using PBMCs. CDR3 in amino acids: CASSLLAGGGEQYF. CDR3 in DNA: TGTGCCAGCAGTCTACTAGCGGGAGGCGGCGAGCAGTACTTC.